The present T cell receptor (beta chain) was sequenced within a study of T cells in Graves' hyperthyroidism and ophthalmopathy. This clonotype has ten or more counts. Amplified regions were TCR beta CDR3 sequences from RNA transcripts. During a first-round RT-PCR of the TCR CDR3, the HTBI primer set was used. TCRdb reprocessed the multiplex PCR reads with MiXCR, giving one entry per CDR3 protein. The sample carries nearly 250,000 distinct CDR3 sequences, about 16% recorded once. The V gene end was trimmed by 5 bases and the J gene end by 5 bases; junction bases not matched to a gene: 13. Germline CDR1 and CDR2: MGHRA and YSYEKL. The CDR3 extends over 16 amino acids.

The chain has TRBV4-1 and TRBJ2-7; 9 bases map to TRBD2. The receptor was derived from a woman younger than 35 with Graves' ophthalmopathy. Sequencing was performed on blood. The CDR3 nucleotides are TGCGCCAGCAGCGACGCCCCTAGCGGGACTATCAACGAGCAGTACTTC. This gives the protein CASSDAPSGTINEQYF.